Described below is a single T cell receptor (beta chain) sequence and its context. What it binds is not known. These data originate in a study of T cell responses to AZD1222 COVID-19 vaccine. Study-level findings and limits: Clonal diversity may have been underestimated, and the donors were mostly white British, with more females than males.

Looked up from germline, CDR1 is SGHNT and CDR2 is YYREEE (reference sequence). The CDR3 has 16 residues. The trim removed 0 bases at V and 3 bases at J, leaving 6 bases unmatched. The assay was immunoSEQ multiplex PCR, and TCRdb's table has in-frame clones only and misses some. The repertoire holds more than 110,000 clones, around nine tenths seen once, with less than 4.5% in the top ten. The gene calls are TRBV5-4 and TRBJ2-7; 10 nucleotides line up with TRBD2. This TCR derives from an adult in good health. The sequencing used peripheral blood, collected on day 0 of AZD1222 vaccination. CDR3 loop: CASSLGAGGGDYEQYF. DNA for the CDR3: TGTGCCAGCAGCTTGGGAGCGGGAGGGGGGGACTACGAGCAGTACTTC.